Listed below are T cell receptor beta chains from one sample, sequenced in a study of blood T cells in healthy people across ages. TCRdb ran MiXCR on the 5' RACE reads and lists one entry per CDR3 protein. The table records some 790,000 distinct CDR3 sequences, more than 25% of them present only once. Sample: blood. Receptors originate from a woman over 75 in good health. Each CDR3 is given with its conserved first and last residue. The order of the fields is J gene, clone size, V gene, D gene, CDR3 protein, CDR3 DNA. D genes are given only for firm matches. Clone size is given for some rows only: seen once, a few or many times, or a class if the clone is expanded.

TRBJ2-1	.	TRBV7-9	.	CASSQIGANEQFF	TGTGCCAGCAGCCAAATTGGGGCGAATGAGCAGTTCTTC
TRBJ1-6	few	TRBV18	.	CASSPQGADSPLHF	TGTGCCAGCTCACCACAGGGTGCAGATTCACCCCTCCACTTT
TRBJ2-5	few	TRBV30	TRBD2	CAWSAMRTSGEETQYF	TGTGCCTGGAGTGCGATGAGAACTAGCGGCGAAGAGACCCAGTACTTC
TRBJ2-4	many	TRBV7-2	TRBD2	CASSLAGSGGVAKNIQYF	TGTGCCAGCAGCTTAGCTGGTAGCGGGGGGGTAGCCAAAAACATTCAGTACTTC
TRBJ2-5	many	TRBV12-3/TRBV12-4	TRBD2	CASSLYSSGGPGKETQYF	TGTGCCAGCAGTCTATACTCTAGCGGGGGGCCTGGTAAAGAGACCCAGTACTTC
TRBJ2-1	.	TRBV20-1	TRBD1	CSAMGQQEAQFF	TGCAGTGCTATGGGACAGCAAGAGGCCCAGTTCTTC
TRBJ1-6	few	TRBV20-1	.	CSAPMTESSYNSPLHF	TGCAGTGCTCCCATGACAGAGAGCTCCTATAATTCACCCCTCCACTTT
TRBJ2-1	few	TRBV6-5	.	CAGRRGRGTQFF	TGTGCCGGCAGGCGGGGAAGAGGGACCCAGTTCTTC
TRBJ1-2	.	TRBV6-2/TRBV6-3	.	CASSPYRLGNYGYTF	TGTGCCAGCAGCCCCTATCGACTTGGAAACTATGGCTACACCTTC
TRBJ2-2	.	TRBV19	TRBD2	CASSRRGVRELFF	TGTGCCAGTAGTCGGCGGGGGGTTCGGGAGCTGTTTTTT
TRBJ1-1	many	TRBV12-3/TRBV12-4	.	CASSFPGTEAFF	TGTGCCAGCAGCTTTCCGGGGACTGAAGCTTTCTTT
TRBJ1-6	many	TRBV27	.	CACGGSYNSPLHF	TGTGCCTGCGGGGGCTCCTATAATTCACCCCTCCACTTT
TRBJ1-5	many	TRBV6-5	.	CASRPDRTSNQPQHF	TGTGCCAGCAGGCCCGACAGGACTAGCAATCAGCCCCAGCATTTT
TRBJ1-2	many	TRBV20-1	.	CSATRTPSMKGYTF	TGCAGTGCTACTCGGACACCATCGATGAAAGGCTACACCTTC
TRBJ2-5	.	TRBV20-1	.	CSAREVSETQYF	TGCAGTGCTAGAGAGGTCAGTGAGACCCAGTACTTC
TRBJ2-1	many	TRBV11-2	TRBD2	CASSLGGMTSAPYNEQFF	TGTGCCAGCAGCTTAGGGGGGATGACTAGCGCACCTTACAATGAGCAGTTCTTC
TRBJ2-3	many	TRBV12-3/TRBV12-4	TRBD2	CASSPGTSLTDTQYF	TGTGCCAGCAGCCCGGGGACTAGCCTCACAGATACGCAGTATTTT
TRBJ1-1	few	TRBV20-1	.	CSAPRANTEAFF	TGCAGTGCTCCACGGGCTAACACTGAAGCTTTCTTT
TRBJ1-1	.	TRBV18	.	CASSPYAGAEAFF	TGTGCCAGCTCACCGTATGCAGGGGCTGAAGCTTTCTTT
TRBJ2-5	many	TRBV7-2	.	CASSLEAVPQETQYF	TGTGCCAGCAGCTTAGAGGCGGTGCCCCAAGAGACCCAGTACTTC
TRBJ1-2	many	TRBV4-2	TRBD1	CASSQGTGGNYGYTF	TGTGCCAGCAGCCAAGGAACAGGGGGGAACTATGGCTACACCTTC
TRBJ2-7	.	TRBV10-2	TRBD2	CASSGLAGVSYEQYF	TGCGCCAGCAGCGGACTAGCGGGAGTATCCTACGAGCAGTACTTC
TRBJ1-1	few	TRBV9	.	CASSVNTRGTEAFF	TGTGCCAGCAGCGTAAACACTCGAGGAACTGAAGCTTTCTTT
TRBJ1-5	.	TRBV6-1	TRBD1	CASRRDRDSNQPQHF	TGTGCCAGCAGACGGGACAGGGATAGCAATCAGCCCCAGCATTTT
TRBJ1-1	.	TRBV6-6	.	CASSSGTSTEAFF	TGTGCCAGCAGTTCCGGGACAAGCACTGAAGCTTTCTTT
TRBJ2-7	many	TRBV15	.	CATSTGQGRGYEQYF	TGTGCCACCAGCACCGGGCAGGGGAGAGGCTACGAGCAGTACTTC
TRBJ1-6	many	TRBV5-1	TRBD1	CASSLVAGGSYNSPLHF	TGCGCCAGCAGCTTGGTGGCAGGGGGATCCTATAATTCACCCCTCCACTTT
TRBJ2-7	once	TRBV20-1	TRBD2	CSARDTGGSNYEQYF	TGCAGTGCTAGAGATACGGGAGGGTCTAACTACGAGCAGTACTTC
TRBJ2-5	.	TRBV15	.	CATRGGGGLGETQYF	TGTGCCACCAGGGGAGGGGGAGGGCTGGGAGAGACCCAGTACTTC
TRBJ2-7	.	TRBV20-1	TRBD2	CSAPAGDSLRGEQYF	TGCAGTGCTCCCGCGGGGGATAGCCTACGAGGGGAGCAGTACTTC
TRBJ1-2	many	TRBV20-1	.	CSATGHRGSNYGYTF	TGCAGTGCCACCGGACATAGAGGATCTAACTATGGCTACACCTTC
TRBJ1-6	.	TRBV6-5	TRBD1	CASSSGIPGQGRSPLHF	TGTGCCAGCAGTTCAGGAATCCCGGGACAGGGTCGTTCACCCCTCCACTTT
TRBJ1-2	many	TRBV6-2/TRBV6-3	TRBD1	CASSPKDRSHGYTF	TGTGCCAGCAGTCCAAAGGACAGGAGCCATGGCTACACCTTC
TRBJ2-7	.	TRBV30	TRBD2	CAWASGYEQYF	TGTGCCTGGGCTAGCGGATACGAGCAGTACTTC
TRBJ2-1	many	TRBV15	.	CATNEQGYNEQFF	TGTGCCACCAATGAACAGGGATACAATGAGCAGTTCTTC
TRBJ2-1	.	TRBV7-9	.	CASTLGVAGSDEQFF	TGTGCCAGCACCCTGGGGGTGGCAGGGAGCGATGAGCAGTTCTTC
TRBJ1-2	many	TRBV21-1	.	CASSPQRPSWGTGGGYTF	TGTGCCAGCAGCCCCCAAAGGCCGTCCTGGGGGACAGGGGGCGGCTACACCTTC
TRBJ2-1	many	TRBV29-1	TRBD1	CSVMTGGGFYNEQFF	TGCAGCGTAATGACAGGGGGCGGCTTCTACAATGAGCAGTTCTTC
TRBJ1-6	.	TRBV20-1	.	CSARDLGRDSPLHF	TGCAGTGCTAGAGATCTAGGCAGAGATTCACCCCTCCACTTT
TRBJ2-4	many	TRBV27	.	CASKEQIAKNIQYF	TGTGCCAGCAAGGAGCAAATAGCCAAAAACATTCAGTACTTC
TRBJ2-7	many	TRBV7-7	.	CASSLALGTSYEQYF	TGTGCTAGCAGCTTAGCTCTCGGAACCTCCTACGAGCAGTACTTC
TRBJ2-1	many	TRBV30	TRBD2	CAWSGLAGGRNPDSSYNEQFF	TGTGCCTGGAGTGGACTAGCGGGGGGGCGAAACCCCGATAGCTCCTACAATGAGCAGTTCTTC
TRBJ1-4	few	TRBV6-6	.	CASGSNEKLFF	TGTGCCAGCGGATCGAATGAAAAACTGTTTTTT
TRBJ2-5	few	TRBV11-2	.	CASSPGFFQETQYF	TGTGCCAGCAGCCCTGGGTTTTTTCAAGAGACCCAGTACTTC
TRBJ2-3	many	TRBV7-2	TRBD2	CASSLRAGGPDTQYF	TGTGCCAGCAGCTTAAGGGCGGGGGGACCAGATACGCAGTATTTT
TRBJ2-1	many	TRBV9	.	CASSKGQGSYNEQFF	TGTGCCAGCAGCAAAGGACAAGGCTCCTACAATGAGCAGTTCTTC
TRBJ2-1	many	TRBV10-2	TRBD2	CASRDTSGGASEQFF	TGCGCCAGCAGGGACACTAGCGGGGGGGCCAGTGAGCAGTTCTTC
TRBJ2-4	.	TRBV7-2	TRBD2	CASSLGSGGAKNIQYF	TGTGCCAGCAGCTTAGGCAGCGGGGGGGCCAAAAACATTCAGTACTTC
TRBJ1-2	.	TRBV18	TRBD1	CASSPLDRADYGYTF	TGTGCCAGCTCACCCTTGGACAGGGCGGACTATGGCTACACCTTC
TRBJ1-5	.	TRBV20-1	TRBD1	CSARATGIHSNQPQHF	TGCAGTGCTAGAGCGACAGGGATCCATAGCAATCAGCCCCAGCATTTT